Below, 25 T cell receptor beta chains from the same sample are listed, as sequenced in a study of T cell responses to AZD1222 COVID-19 vaccine. TCRdb's table, derived via immunoSEQ multiplex PCR, lists solely in-frame clones and lacks some. There are under 150,000 clones in the sample; roughly 92% occur only once, and about 1.1% lies in the top ten. Material: peripheral blood, obtained 28 days after the second AZD1222 dose. The source is an adult who received the AZD1222 COVID-19 vaccine.

The V call is TRBV5-1, the J call TRBJ1-3; D is ambiguous. The CDR3 extends over 14 amino acids. V lost 0 bases and J 4 bases, leaving 8 bases between the germline ends. Germline V gene lookup returns CDR1 SGHRS and CDR2 YFSETQ. The CDR3 nucleotides read TGCGCCAGCAGCTTGGTCGGGGTCGGAAACACCATATATTTT. It codes for CASSLVGVGNTIYF.

The CDR3 nucleotides are TGCGCCAGCAGTTCACCCAGGGGAAATGCAACTAATGAAAAACTGTTTTTT. Translated, it gives CASSSPRGNATNEKLFF. The V call is TRBV10-1, the J call TRBJ1-4; D might be TRBD1 (6 bases). The CDR3 runs to 17 residues. Germline loops: CDR1 WNHNN, CDR2 SYGVQD (reference sequence). V lost 5 bases and J lost 0, with 16 bases in between.

This chain uses TRBV5-4 with TRBJ1-1; possible D gene TRBD1, 6 bases. Trimming removed 5 bases at V and 7 bases at J, with 15 bases between. The CDR3 has 13 residues. The germline V gene encodes CDR1 SGHNT and CDR2 YYREEE (reference sequence). The CDR3 region has the DNA TGTGCCAGCAGAATGGACAGCCTCGTTGAAGCTTTCTTT. Translation: CASRMDSLVEAFF.

The rearrangement uses TRBV7-2 and TRBJ2-5, with D possibly being TRBD2 (5 bases). This CDR3 spans 12 amino acids. Trimming removed 7 bases from V and 9 bases from J, with 15 bases in between. Per the germline V gene, CDR1 is SGHTA and CDR2 is FQGNSA. CDR3 sequence: CASTRDPRAQYF. CDR3 sequence (DNA): TGTGCCAGCACCCGAGACCCGCGGGCCCAGTACTTC. Drawing the rest from reference TRBV7-2 and TRBJ2-5, the complete variable domain is GAGVSQSPSNKVTEKGKDVELRCDPISGHTALYWYRQSLGQGLEFLIYFQGNSAPDKSGLPSDRFSAERTGGSVSTLTIQRTQQEDSAVYLCASTRDPRAQYFGPGTRLLVL.

V usage is TRBV2 and J usage is TRBJ1-2; D is unresolved. Trimming pared 10 bases from V and 8 bases from J, leaving 29 bases between. Germline V gene sequence: CDR1 SNHLY, CDR2 FYNNEI. This CDR3 has 16 residues. CDR3 DNA sequence: TGTGCCATCAGCTATAATCTGGGCCCCTCGGTGAGAGGCTACACCTTC. Translated: CAISYNLGPSVRGYTF.

The J gene is TRBJ2-1, the V gene TRBV5-5; maybe TRBD1 (5 bases). V lost 0 bases, J lost 6 bases, and 16 bases lay in between. There are 16 residues in the CDR3. Per the germline V gene, CDR1 is SGHKS and CDR2 is YYEKEE (reference sequence). CDR3 sequence: CASSLGGTNQGNEQFF. CDR3 coding DNA: TGTGCCAGCAGCTTGGGAGGAACCAATCAGGGCAATGAGCAGTTCTTC.

This rearrangement joins TRBV12-3 or TRBV12-4 to TRBJ2-7, with D maybe TRBD1 (6 bases). The CDR3 is 12 amino acids. V shed 2 bases and J shed 6 bases, with 8 bases lying between them. CDR3 sequence: CASSLYRVEQYF. The CDR3 DNA follows: TGTGCCAGCAGTTTATACAGGGTCGAGCAGTACTTC.

The rearrangement links TRBV7-2 to TRBJ2-3; 13 bases are a match to TRBD2. This CDR3 is built from 16 residues. CDR1 is SGHTA, CDR2 FQGNSA, per germline. J gave up 2 bases and V 4 bases, and 3 bases lay outside the gene matches. The CDR3 loop is CASSSTSGGFTDTQYF. The CDR3 nucleotides are TGTGCCAGCAGCTCGACTAGCGGGGGGTTCACAGATACGCAGTATTTT. Using reference TRBV7-2 and TRBJ2-3 for the parts outside the CDR3, the full variable domain is GAGVSQSPSNKVTEKGKDVELRCDPISGHTALYWYRQSLGQGLEFLIYFQGNSAPDKSGLPSDRFSAERTGGSVSTLTIQRTQQEDSAVYLCASSSTSGGFTDTQYFGPGTRLTVL.

The chain uses TRBV27 and TRBJ1-2; tentatively, D is TRBD1 (5 bases). There are 16 residues in the CDR3. V lost 8 bases and J lost 0, with 19 bases in between. Looked up from germline, CDR1 is MNHEY and CDR2 is SMNVEV (reference sequence). The CDR3 here is CASRPRGTTPNYGYTF. The DNA for the CDR3 is TGTGCCAGCCGCCCGCGGGGGACTACTCCTAACTATGGCTACACCTTC.

The chain combines TRBV29-1 with TRBJ2-1; 7 bases line up with TRBD1. With V trimmed by 6 bases and J by 5 bases, 7 bases remained unmatched. CDR1 is SQVTM and CDR2 is ANQGSEA in the germline V gene. The CDR3 contains 13 residues. CDR3 sequence (DNA): TGCAGCGTCGGACTGACAGGGAACAATGAGCAGTTCTTC. This gives the protein CSVGLTGNNEQFF.

This chain uses TRBV11-3 with TRBJ2-7, with D maybe TRBD1 (6 bases). Trimming removed 1 base at V and 3 bases at J, with 13 bases between. The CDR3 has 15 amino acids. The V gene's germline CDR1 is SGHNT and CDR2 YENEEA. For the CDR3, the DNA is TGTGCCAGCAGCTTAGCCCGGGACAACTTCTACGAGCAGTACTTC. This encodes CASSLARDNFYEQYF.

The chain recombines TRBV6-5 with TRBJ2-1; TRBD1 or TRBD2 may be the D gene (5 bases each). Trimming took off 7 bases at V and 6 bases at J, with 13 bases between the two ends. There are 13 residues in the CDR3. Germline V CDR1 and CDR2: MNHEY, SVGAGI. In nucleotides, the CDR3 is TGTGCCAGCACAGGGACGGCTCGCAATGAGCAGTTCTTC. Encoded protein: CASTGTARNEQFF.

The chain couples TRBV5-1 to TRBJ2-3, with TRBD2 as a possible D gene (5 bases). V was shortened by 5 bases and J by 4 bases, with 17 bases between the two germline ends. CDR3 length: 15 amino acids. The germline gives CDR1 SGHRS, CDR2 YFSETQ. As DNA, the CDR3 is TGCGCCAGCAGATTGTCGGGGATTGCGGCAGATACGCAGTATTTT. Translated: CASRLSGIAADTQYF.

The table lists this clone with a few counts. The rearrangement joins TRBV6-2 or TRBV6-3 to TRBJ2-1, with D perhaps being TRBD1 or TRBD2 (6 bases each). This CDR3 is built from 18 residues. V was clipped by 5 bases and J by 8 bases, with 28 bases between them. The germline gives CDR1 MNHEY, CDR2 SVGEGT. Written as DNA, the CDR3 is TGTGCCAGCAGTGACCGACAGGATCCGGGACTCCCGGGCTATGAGCAGTTCTTC. It yields the protein CASSDRQDPGLPGYEQFF.

The chain joins TRBV30 to TRBJ1-6; TRBD1 aligns across 7 bases. After removal of 0 bases from V and 6 bases from J, the junction contained 11 bases not matched to a gene. CDR1 and CDR2 from the germline V gene are GTSNPN and SVGIG (reference sequence). The length of the CDR3 is 17 residues. The CDR3 loop is CAWSVPRGGRGNSPLHF. The CDR3 coding sequence is TGTGCCTGGAGTGTACCCAGGGGGGGCAGGGGTAATTCACCCCTCCACTTT.

This chain joins TRBV29-1 and TRBJ2-1; D assignment may be TRBD1 or TRBD2 (6 bases each). Germline assignment: CDR1 SQVTM and CDR2 ANQGSEA. This CDR3 contains 13 residues. V gave up 5 bases and J gave up 7 bases, with 15 bases separating them. The CDR3 sequence is CSVRRGPQNEQFF. DNA of the CDR3: TGCAGCGTTCGTCGGGGGCCGCAAAATGAGCAGTTCTTC.

V and J are TRBV9 and TRBJ1-3, with TRBD1 identical over 7 bases. This CDR3 is 15 amino acids long. V gave up 0 bases and J gave up 6 bases; unmatched junction bases: 6. Germline CDR1 reads SGDLS; CDR2 reads YYNGEE. The CDR3 sequence: CASSVVGGGENTIYF. CDR3 nucleotide sequence: TGTGCCAGCAGCGTAGTAGGGGGCGGAGAAAACACCATATATTTT.

Turning to this clone: Other nucleotide sequences in the sample specify the same CDR3. The CDR3 protein is CATSDLRDRETQYF. The CDR3 DNA is TGTGCCACCAGTGATTTGCGGGACAGGGAAACCCAGTACTTC. The chain joins TRBV24-1 to TRBJ2-5; 9 nucleotides match TRBD1. J was trimmed by 8 bases and V by 0 bases; bases with no gene match: 3. The CDR3 spans 14 residues. Germline-derived CDR1 and CDR2 are KGHDR and SFDVKD.

J is TRBJ2-1 and V is TRBV19; a possible D gene is TRBD2 (6 bases). The ends were cut back, 7 bases at V and 7 bases at J, with 20 bases in the middle. Germline CDR1 is LNHDA and CDR2 is SQIVND (reference sequence). CDR3 size: 15 residues. CDR3 in DNA: TGTGCCAGTACCCAACGTGAGGTTGGGAGGAATGAGCAGTTCTTC. Protein product: CASTQREVGRNEQFF.

This clone was observed a single time. V gene TRBV7-3 combines with J gene TRBJ2-7; the D gene is possibly TRBD1 (6 bases). Between the trimmed V and J ends, which lost 9 bases and 3 bases, there was a span of 15 bases. CDR1 SGHTA and CDR2 FQGTGA come from the germline V gene. The CDR3 spans 13 residues. CDR3: CASSSGQNYEQYF. In nucleotides, the CDR3 is TGTGCCAGTTCCTCGGGACAAAACTACGAGCAGTACTTC.

The J gene is TRBJ1-2, the V gene TRBV18; D is unresolved. The CDR3 covers 14 residues. V was trimmed by 3 bases and J by 2 bases, leaving 10 bases between them. Germline CDR1 and CDR2: KGHSH and LQKENI. The chain's CDR3 is CASSPLLSNYGYTF. Here the CDR3 DNA reads TGTGCCAGCTCACCTTTACTTTCGAACTATGGCTACACCTTC.

The genes are TRBV4-3 and TRBJ1-6; the D gene is possibly TRBD1 (5 bases). V shed 3 bases and J shed 7 bases, with 13 bases lying between them. Germline CDR1 reads LGHNA; CDR2 reads YSLEER. The CDR3 sequence is 15 residues long. The CDR3 bases are TGCGCCAGCAGCCACCTCGAGGGGAGCAATTCACCCCTCCACTTT. Amino acids: CASSHLEGSNSPLHF.

The rearrangement links TRBV10-3 to TRBJ1-1; D gene ambiguous. The V end lost 3 bases, the J end lost 4 bases, and 15 bases lay between the germline ends. There are 15 residues in the CDR3. CDR1 is ENHRY and CDR2 is SYGVKD in the germline V gene. For the CDR3, the DNA is TGTGCCATCAGTGAAGGTGCCTTATTGGGCACTGAAGCTTTCTTT. It translates to CAISEGALLGTEAFF.

This sequence joins TRBV28 and TRBJ2-5; 10 positions match TRBD1. V lost 7 bases, J lost 3 bases, and 8 bases stayed unmatched. The germline V gene encodes CDR1 MDHEN and CDR2 SYDVKM. This CDR3 has 15 residues. As DNA, the CDR3 is TGTGCCAGCAAGACAGGGGGCGCGACGAAAGAGACCCAGTACTTC. This translates into CASKTGGATKETQYF.

The count of this clone is one. The gene calls are TRBV19 and TRBJ1-4, with 10 bases lining up with TRBD1. V lost 3 bases and J lost 6; bases outside the gene matches: 16. The germline CDR1 and CDR2 sequences are LNHDA and SQIVND (reference sequence). The CDR3 loop spans 19 amino acids. The CDR3 sequence: CASSIIPTGGKRADEKLFF. The CDR3 DNA reads TGTGCCAGTAGTATCATACCGACAGGGGGCAAGAGAGCGGATGAAAAACTGTTTTTT.